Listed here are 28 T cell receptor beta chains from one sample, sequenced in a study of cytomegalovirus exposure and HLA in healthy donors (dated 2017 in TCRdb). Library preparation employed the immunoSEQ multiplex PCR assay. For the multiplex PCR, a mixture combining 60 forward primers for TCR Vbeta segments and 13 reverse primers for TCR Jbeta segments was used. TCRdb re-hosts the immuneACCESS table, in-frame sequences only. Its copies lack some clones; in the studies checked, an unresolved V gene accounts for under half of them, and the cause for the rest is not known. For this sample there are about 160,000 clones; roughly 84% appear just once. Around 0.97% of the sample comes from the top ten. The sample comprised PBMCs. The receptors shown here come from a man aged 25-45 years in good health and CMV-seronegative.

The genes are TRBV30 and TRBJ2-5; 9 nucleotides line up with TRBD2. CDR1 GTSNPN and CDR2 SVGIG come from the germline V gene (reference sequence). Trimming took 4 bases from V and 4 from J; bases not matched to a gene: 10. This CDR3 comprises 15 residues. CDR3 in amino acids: CAWTLGAGGAETQYF. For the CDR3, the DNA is TGTGCCTGGACCCTTGGGGCGGGAGGGGCAGAGACCCAGTACTTC.

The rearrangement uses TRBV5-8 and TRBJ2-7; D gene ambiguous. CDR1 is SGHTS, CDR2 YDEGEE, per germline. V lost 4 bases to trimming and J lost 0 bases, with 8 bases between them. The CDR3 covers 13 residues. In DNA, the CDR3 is TGTGCCAGCAGCCGAGGATTCTCCTACGAGCAGTACTTC. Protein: CASSRGFSYEQYF.

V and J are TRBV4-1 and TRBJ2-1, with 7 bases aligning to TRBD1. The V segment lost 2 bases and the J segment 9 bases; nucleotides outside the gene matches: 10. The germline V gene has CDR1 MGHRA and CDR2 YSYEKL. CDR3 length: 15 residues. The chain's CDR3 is CASSQSLTGWGEQFF. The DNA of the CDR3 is TGCGCCAGCAGCCAAAGTTTGACAGGGTGGGGTGAGCAGTTCTTC.

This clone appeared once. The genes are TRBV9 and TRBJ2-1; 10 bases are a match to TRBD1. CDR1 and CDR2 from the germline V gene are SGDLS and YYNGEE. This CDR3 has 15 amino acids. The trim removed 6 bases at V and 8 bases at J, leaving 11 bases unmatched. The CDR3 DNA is TGTGCCAGCACTCAAGCAGGGACAGGGGTCCATGAGCAGTTCTTC. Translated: CASTQAGTGVHEQFF.

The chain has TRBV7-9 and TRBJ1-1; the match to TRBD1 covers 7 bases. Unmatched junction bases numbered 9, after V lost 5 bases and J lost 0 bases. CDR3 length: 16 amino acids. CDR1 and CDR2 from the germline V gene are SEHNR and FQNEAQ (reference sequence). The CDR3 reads CASSPRDGTVNTEAFF. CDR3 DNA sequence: TGTGCCAGCAGCCCCAGAGACGGGACAGTGAACACTGAAGCTTTCTTT. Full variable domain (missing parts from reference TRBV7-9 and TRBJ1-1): DTGVSQNPRHKITKRGQNVTFRCDPISEHNRLYWYRQTLGQGPEFLTYFQNEAQLEKSRLLSDRFSAERPKGSFSTLEIQRTEQGDSAMYLCASSPRDGTVNTEAFFGQGTRLTVV.

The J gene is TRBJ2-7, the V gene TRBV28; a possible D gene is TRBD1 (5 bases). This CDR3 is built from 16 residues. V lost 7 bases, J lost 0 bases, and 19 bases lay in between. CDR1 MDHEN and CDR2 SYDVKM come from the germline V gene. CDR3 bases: TGTGCCAGCACCCCGAAGGGGTTACCGAGCTCCTACGAGCAGTACTTC. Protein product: CASTPKGLPSSYEQYF.

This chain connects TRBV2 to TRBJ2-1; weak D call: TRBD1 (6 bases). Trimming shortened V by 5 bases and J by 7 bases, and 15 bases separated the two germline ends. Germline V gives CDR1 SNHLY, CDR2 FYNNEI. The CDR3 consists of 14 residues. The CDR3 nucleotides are TGTGCCAGCAGTAAGGGACAATCGACTAATGAGCAGTTCTTC. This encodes CASSKGQSTNEQFF.

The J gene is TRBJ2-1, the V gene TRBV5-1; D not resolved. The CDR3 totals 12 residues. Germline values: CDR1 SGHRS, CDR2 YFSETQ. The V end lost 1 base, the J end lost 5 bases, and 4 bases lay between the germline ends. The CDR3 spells CASSLTHNEQFF. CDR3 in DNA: TGCGCCAGCAGCTTGACTCACAATGAGCAGTTCTTC.

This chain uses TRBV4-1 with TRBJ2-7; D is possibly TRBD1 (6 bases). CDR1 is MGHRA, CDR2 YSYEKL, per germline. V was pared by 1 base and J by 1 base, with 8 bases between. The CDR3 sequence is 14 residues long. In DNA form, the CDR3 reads TGCGCCAGCAGCCAAGTGACAGGTTCCTACGAGCAGTACTTC. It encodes CASSQVTGSYEQYF.

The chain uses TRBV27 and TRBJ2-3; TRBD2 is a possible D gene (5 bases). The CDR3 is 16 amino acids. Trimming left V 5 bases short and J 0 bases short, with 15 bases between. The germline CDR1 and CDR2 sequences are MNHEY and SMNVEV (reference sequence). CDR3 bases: TGTGCCAGCAGTCCCCCGGCAAGGACTAGCACAGATACGCAGTATTTT. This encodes CASSPPARTSTDTQYF.

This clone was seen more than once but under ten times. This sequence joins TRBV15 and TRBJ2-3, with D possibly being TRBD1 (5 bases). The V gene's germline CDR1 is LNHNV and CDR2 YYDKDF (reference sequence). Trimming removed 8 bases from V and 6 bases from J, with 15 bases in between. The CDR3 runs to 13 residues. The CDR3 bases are TGTGCCACCCGTACAGGCCGAATGGATACGCAGTATTTT. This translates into CATRTGRMDTQYF.

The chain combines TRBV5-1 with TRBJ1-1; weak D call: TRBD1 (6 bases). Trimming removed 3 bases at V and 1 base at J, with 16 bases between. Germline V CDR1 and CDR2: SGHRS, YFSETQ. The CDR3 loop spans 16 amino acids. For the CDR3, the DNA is TGCGCCAGCAGCTCTTTGACAGGTAATGCGAACACTGAAGCTTTCTTT. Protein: CASSSLTGNANTEAFF.

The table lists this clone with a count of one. In DNA, the CDR3 is TGTGCCAGCAGCCCCGGACTAGCGGCGAACACCGGGGAGCTGTTTTTT. Encoded protein: CASSPGLAANTGELFF. This chain connects TRBV5-4 to TRBJ2-2, with 10 bases lining up with TRBD2. The V gene end was trimmed by 4 bases and the J gene end by 0 bases; junction bases not matched to a gene: 3. Per the germline V gene, CDR1 is SGHNT and CDR2 is YYREEE (reference sequence). The CDR3 is 16 residues long. Using reference TRBV5-4 and TRBJ2-2 for the parts outside the CDR3, the full variable domain is ETGVTQSPTHLIKTRGQQVTLRCSSQSGHNTVSWYQQALGQGPQFIFQYYREEENGRGNFPPRFSGLQFPNYSSELNVNALELDDSALYLCASSPGLAANTGELFFGEGSRLTVL.

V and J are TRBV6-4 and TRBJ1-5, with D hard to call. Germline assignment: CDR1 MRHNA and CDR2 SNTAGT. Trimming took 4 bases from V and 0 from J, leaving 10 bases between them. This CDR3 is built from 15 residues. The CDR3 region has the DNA TGTGCCAGCAGTGGGGTTCAGGCTAGCAATCAGCCCCAGCATTTT. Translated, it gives CASSGVQASNQPQHF.

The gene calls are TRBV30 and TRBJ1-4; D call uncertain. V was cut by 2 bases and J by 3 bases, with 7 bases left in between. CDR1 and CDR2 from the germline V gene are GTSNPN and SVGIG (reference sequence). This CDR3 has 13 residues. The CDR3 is CAWSQRSNEKLFF. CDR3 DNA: TGTGCCTGGAGTCAGAGGTCTAATGAAAAACTGTTTTTT. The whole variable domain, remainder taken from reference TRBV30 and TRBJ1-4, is SQTIHQWPATLVQPVGSPLSLECTVEGTSNPNLYWYRQAAGRGLQLLFYSVGIGQISSEVPQNLSASRPQDRQFILSSKKLLLSDSGFYLCAWSQRSNEKLFFGSGTQLSVL.

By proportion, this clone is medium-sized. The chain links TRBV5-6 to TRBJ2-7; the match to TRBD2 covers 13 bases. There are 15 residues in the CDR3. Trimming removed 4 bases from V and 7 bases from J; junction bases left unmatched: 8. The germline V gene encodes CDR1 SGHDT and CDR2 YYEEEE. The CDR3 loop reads CASSVLAGGPGEQYF. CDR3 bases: TGTGCCAGCAGCGTACTAGCGGGGGGGCCGGGGGAGCAGTACTTC. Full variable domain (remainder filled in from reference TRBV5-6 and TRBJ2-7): DAGVTQSPTHLIKTRGQQVTLRCSPKSGHDTVSWYQQALGQGPQFIFQYYEEEERQRGNFPDRFSGHQFPNYSSELNVNALLLGDSALYLCASSVLAGGPGEQYFGPGTRLTVT.

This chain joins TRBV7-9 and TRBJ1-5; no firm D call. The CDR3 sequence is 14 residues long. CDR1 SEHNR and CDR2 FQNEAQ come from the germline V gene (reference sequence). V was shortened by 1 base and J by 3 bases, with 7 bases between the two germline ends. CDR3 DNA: TGTGCCAGCAGCTTAGGGTGGCACAATCAGCCCCAGCATTTT. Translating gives CASSLGWHNQPQHF.

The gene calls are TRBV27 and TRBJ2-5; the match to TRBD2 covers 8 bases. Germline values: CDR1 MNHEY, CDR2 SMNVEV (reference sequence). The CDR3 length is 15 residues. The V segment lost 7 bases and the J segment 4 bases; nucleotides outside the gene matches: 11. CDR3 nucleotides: TGTGCCAGCAATCCCGGGGGGGGCAGGGTAGAGACCCAGTACTTC. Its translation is CASNPGGGRVETQYF.

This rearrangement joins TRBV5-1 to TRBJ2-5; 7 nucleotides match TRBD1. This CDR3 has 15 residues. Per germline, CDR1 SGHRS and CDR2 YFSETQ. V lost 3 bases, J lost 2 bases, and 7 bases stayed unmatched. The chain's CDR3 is CASSSIRGSQETQYF. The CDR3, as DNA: TGCGCCAGCAGCTCTATCAGGGGGTCGCAAGAGACCCAGTACTTC.

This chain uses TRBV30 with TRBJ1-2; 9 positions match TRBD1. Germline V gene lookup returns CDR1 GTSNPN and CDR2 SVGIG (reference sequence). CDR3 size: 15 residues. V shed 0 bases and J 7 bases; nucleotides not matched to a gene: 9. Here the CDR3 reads CAWSVRTGGAAGYTF. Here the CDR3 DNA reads TGTGCCTGGAGTGTCCGAACAGGGGGCGCGGCTGGCTACACCTTC.

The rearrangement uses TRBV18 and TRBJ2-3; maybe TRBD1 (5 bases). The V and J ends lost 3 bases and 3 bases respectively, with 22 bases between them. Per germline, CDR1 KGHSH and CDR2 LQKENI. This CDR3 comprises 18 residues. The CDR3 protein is CASSPRGISTGGTDTQYF. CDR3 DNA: TGTGCCAGCTCACCCCGAGGCATTTCTACAGGTGGAACAGATACGCAGTATTTT.

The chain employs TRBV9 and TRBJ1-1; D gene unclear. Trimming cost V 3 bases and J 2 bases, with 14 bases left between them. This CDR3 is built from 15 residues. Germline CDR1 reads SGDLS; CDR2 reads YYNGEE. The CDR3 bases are TGTGCCAGCAGCGCCCTCTGGGCTTCCAACACTGAAGCTTTCTTT. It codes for CASSALWASNTEAFF.

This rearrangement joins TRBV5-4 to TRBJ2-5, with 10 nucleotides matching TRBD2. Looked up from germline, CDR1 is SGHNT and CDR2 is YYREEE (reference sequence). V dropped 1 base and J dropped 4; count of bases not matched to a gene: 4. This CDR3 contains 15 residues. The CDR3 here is CASSLTLAGSETQYF. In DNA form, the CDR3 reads TGTGCCAGCAGCTTGACACTAGCGGGATCAGAGACCCAGTACTTC.

CDR3 region: CASSSLRGYEQYF. In DNA, the CDR3 is TGTGCCAGCAGTTCCCTAAGGGGATACGAGCAGTACTTC. The chain couples TRBV2 to TRBJ2-7; a possible D gene is TRBD1 (5 bases). The germline CDR1 and CDR2 sequences are SNHLY and FYNNEI. The germline V and J ends were trimmed by 5 bases and 4 bases, with 12 bases remaining between them. This CDR3 has 13 amino acids.

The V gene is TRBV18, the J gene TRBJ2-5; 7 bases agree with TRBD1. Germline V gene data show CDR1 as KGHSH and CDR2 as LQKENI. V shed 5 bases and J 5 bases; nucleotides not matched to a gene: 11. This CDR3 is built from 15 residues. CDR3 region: CASSTGQEARETQYF. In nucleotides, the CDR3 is TGTGCCAGCTCAACCGGACAGGAGGCGCGGGAGACCCAGTACTTC.

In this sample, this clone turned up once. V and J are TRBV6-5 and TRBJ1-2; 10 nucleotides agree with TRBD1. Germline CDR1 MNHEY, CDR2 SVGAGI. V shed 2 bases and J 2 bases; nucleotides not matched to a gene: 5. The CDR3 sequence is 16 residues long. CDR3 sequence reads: CASSYAPGQGNYGYTF. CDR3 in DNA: TGTGCCAGCAGTTACGCTCCGGGACAGGGGAACTATGGCTACACCTTC.

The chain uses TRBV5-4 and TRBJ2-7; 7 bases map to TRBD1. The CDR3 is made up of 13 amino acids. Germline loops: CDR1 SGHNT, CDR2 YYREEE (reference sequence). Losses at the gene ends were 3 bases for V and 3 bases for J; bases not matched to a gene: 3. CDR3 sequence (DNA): TGTGCCAGCAGCTCGACAGGGCGCTACGAGCAGTACTTC. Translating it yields CASSSTGRYEQYF.

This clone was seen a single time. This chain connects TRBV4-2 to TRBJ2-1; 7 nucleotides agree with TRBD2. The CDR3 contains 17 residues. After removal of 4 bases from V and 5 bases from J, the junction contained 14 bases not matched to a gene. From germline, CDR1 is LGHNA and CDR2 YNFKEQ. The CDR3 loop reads CASSPYWGEGSNNEQFF. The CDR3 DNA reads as TGTGCCAGCAGCCCATACTGGGGGGAGGGTTCCAACAATGAGCAGTTCTTC.